This is a list of T cell receptor beta chains from one sample in a study of shared clonotypes between healthy human individuals. Assay used: immunoSEQ multiplex PCR; TCRdb lists only in-frame clones, some missing. The sample carries about 2.3 million clones, roughly 93% recorded once. The sequenced sample was naive CD4+ T cells from PBMCs. The source of these receptors is a man younger than 30 in good health. Some clones in this sample may be carry-over from other donors' samples. Both conserved end residues are part of each CDR3. A D gene is named only where the DNA matches it firmly. Size is omitted from some rows. Given values are once, few, many or a class for expanded clones.

V: TRBV6-4
length: 15
D: TRBD2
J: TRBJ2-3
size: .
DNA: TGTGCCAGCAGTGCTTCCGGGACTAGCGGGATTCCGCAGTATTTT
CDR3: CASSASGTSGIPQYF

V: TRBV7-3
length: 16
D: .
J: TRBJ1-6
size: once
DNA: TGTGCCAGCAGCTCTAATCCGAGGGCATATAATTCACCCCTCCACTTT
CDR3: CASSSNPRAYNSPLHF

V: TRBV6-5
length: 15
D: .
J: TRBJ2-2
size: .
DNA: TGTGCCAGCAGTACGTGGGGGTCGAACACCGGGGAGCTGTTTTTT
CDR3: CASSTWGSNTGELFF

V: TRBV6-5
length: 15
D: TRBD2
J: TRBJ2-3
size: .
DNA: TGTGCCAGCAGTTACTCGATGACTAGCGGGATTACGCAGTATTTT
CDR3: CASSYSMTSGITQYF

V: TRBV6-1
length: 12
D: .
J: TRBJ2-1
size: .
DNA: TGTGCCAGCAGTCACAGGGACAATGAGCAGTTCTTC
CDR3: CASSHRDNEQFF

V: TRBV5-6
length: 14
D: .
J: TRBJ2-7
size: .
DNA: TGTGCCAGCAGCTGGGGACGGGGGACCTACGAGCAGTACTTC
CDR3: CASSWGRGTYEQYF

V: TRBV7-9
length: 12
D: .
J: TRBJ2-6
size: .
DNA: TGTGCCAGCAAGGCTCTAGGACAAGTCCTGACTTTC
CDR3: CASKALGQVLTF

V: TRBV27
length: 14
D: TRBD1
J: TRBJ2-3
size: .
DNA: TGTGCCAGCAGCTACGGACAGGGGGTTGATACGCAGTATTTT
CDR3: CASSYGQGVDTQYF

V: TRBV6-6
length: 12
D: .
J: TRBJ2-7
size: .
DNA: TGTGCCAGCAGGACAGCCACCTACGAGCAGTACTTC
CDR3: CASRTATYEQYF

V: TRBV2
length: 16
D: TRBD1
J: TRBJ1-2
size: .
DNA: TGTGCCAGCAGCGAGAGGGACAGGGGGCCGAAGTATGGCTACACCTTC
CDR3: CASSERDRGPKYGYTF

V: TRBV7-8
length: 14
D: .
J: TRBJ2-2
size: .
DNA: TGTGCCAGCAGCTCCAAATCGGGGACCGGGGAGCTGTTTTTT
CDR3: CASSSKSGTGELFF

V: TRBV4-3
length: 13
D: .
J: TRBJ2-1
size: .
DNA: TGCGCCAGCAGCCAAGACCCCTCCAATGAGCAGTTCTTC
CDR3: CASSQDPSNEQFF

V: TRBV5-1
length: 15
D: TRBD1
J: TRBJ1-2
size: once
DNA: TGCGCCAGCAGCTTGACGGGACAGGGGGACTATGGCTACACCTTC
CDR3: CASSLTGQGDYGYTF

V: TRBV4-1
length: 18
D: .
J: TRBJ1-5
size: once
DNA: TGCGCCAGCAGCCACACCTACAGGGACGTGCGTAGCAATCAGCCCCAGCATTTT
CDR3: CASSHTYRDVRSNQPQHF

V: TRBV5-1
length: 14
D: .
J: TRBJ1-1
size: .
DNA: TGCGCCAGCAGCGTACAGGGAATGAACACTGAAGCTTTCTTT
CDR3: CASSVQGMNTEAFF

V: TRBV29-1
length: 14
D: TRBD2
J: TRBJ2-1
size: once
DNA: TGCAGCGTTGAGGGAGGGCCCTCCTACAATGAGCAGTTCTTC
CDR3: CSVEGGPSYNEQFF

V: TRBV18
length: 16
D: .
J: TRBJ2-3
size: .
DNA: TGTGCCAGCTCACGACTTGGGATGACGGCCACAGATACGCAGTATTTT
CDR3: CASSRLGMTATDTQYF

V: TRBV5-1
length: 17
D: .
J: TRBJ2-3
size: .
DNA: TGCGCCAGCAGACGGACCCATGCTTCGACTGGCACAGATACGCAGTATTTT
CDR3: CASRRTHASTGTDTQYF

V: TRBV7-9
length: 14
D: TRBD1
J: TRBJ2-1
size: .
DNA: TGTGCCAGCAGCCGGGACAGGGGGCAGGATGAGCAGTTCTTC
CDR3: CASSRDRGQDEQFF

V: TRBV28
length: 12
D: .
J: TRBJ2-3
size: once
DNA: TGTGCCAGCAGTGACCTAGTCGGTACGCAGTATTTT
CDR3: CASSDLVGTQYF

V: TRBV6-1
length: 18
D: .
J: TRBJ1-5
size: .
DNA: TGTGCCAGCAGTGGAGCGCCGGGCTCGGGGGGGAGCAATCAGCCCCAGCATTTT
CDR3: CASSGAPGSGGSNQPQHF

V: TRBV30
length: 11
D: .
J: TRBJ2-7
size: .
DNA: TGTGCCTGGAGTAACTCCTACGAGCAGTACTTC
CDR3: CAWSNSYEQYF

V: TRBV4-1
length: 17
D: TRBD1
J: TRBJ2-5
size: .
DNA: TGCGCCAGCAGCCACCCCATAGGGGGACAGGGACGAGAGACCCAGTACTTC
CDR3: CASSHPIGGQGRETQYF